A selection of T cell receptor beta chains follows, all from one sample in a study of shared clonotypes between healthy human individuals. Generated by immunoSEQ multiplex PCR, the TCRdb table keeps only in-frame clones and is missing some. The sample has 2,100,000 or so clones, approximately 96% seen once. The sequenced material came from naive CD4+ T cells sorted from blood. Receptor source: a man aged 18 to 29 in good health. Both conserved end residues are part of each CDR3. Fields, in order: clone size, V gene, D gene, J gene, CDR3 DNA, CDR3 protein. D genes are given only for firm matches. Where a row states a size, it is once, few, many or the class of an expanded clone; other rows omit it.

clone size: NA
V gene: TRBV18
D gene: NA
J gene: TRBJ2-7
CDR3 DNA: TGTGCCAGCTCACCACCGGCGGACTCCTACGAGCAGTACTTC
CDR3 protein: CASSPPADSYEQYF

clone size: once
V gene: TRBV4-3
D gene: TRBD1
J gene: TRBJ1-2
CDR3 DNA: TGCGCCAGCAGCCAGACAGGGTCCCACATGAGCGGCTACACCTTC
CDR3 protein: CASSQTGSHMSGYTF

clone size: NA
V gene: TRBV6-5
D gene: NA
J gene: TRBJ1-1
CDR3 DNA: TGTGCCAGCAGTACGGGGAGGAGAGGTACTGAAGCTTTCTTT
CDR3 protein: CASSTGRRGTEAFF

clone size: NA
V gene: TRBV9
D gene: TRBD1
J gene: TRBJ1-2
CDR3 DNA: TGTGCCAGCAGCGAAATGGGACAGGGGGTCTATGGCTACACCTTC
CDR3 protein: CASSEMGQGVYGYTF

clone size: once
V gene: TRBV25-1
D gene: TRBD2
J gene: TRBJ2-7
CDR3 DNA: TGTGCCAGCAGCGACGGGGGGAGCTCCTACGAGCAGTACTTC
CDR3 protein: CASSDGGSSYEQYF

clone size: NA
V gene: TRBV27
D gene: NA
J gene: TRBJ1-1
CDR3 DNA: TGTGCCAGCAGTGCCCGGGAGACCACTGAAGCTTTCTTT
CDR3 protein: CASSARETTEAFF

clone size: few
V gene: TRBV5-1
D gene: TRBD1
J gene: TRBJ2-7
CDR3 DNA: TGCGCCAGCAGCTCTGGACAGGGCTACGAGCAGTACTTC
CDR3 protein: CASSSGQGYEQYF

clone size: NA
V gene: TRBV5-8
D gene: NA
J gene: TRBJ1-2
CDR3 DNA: TGTGCCAGCAGCTTGATAGGGGGGGTCTATGGCTACACCTTC
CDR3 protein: CASSLIGGVYGYTF

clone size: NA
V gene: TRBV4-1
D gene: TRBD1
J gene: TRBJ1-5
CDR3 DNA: TGCGCCAGCAGCCGGGGGACAGACCCGGTATTCAATCAGCCCCAGCATTTT
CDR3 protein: CASSRGTDPVFNQPQHF

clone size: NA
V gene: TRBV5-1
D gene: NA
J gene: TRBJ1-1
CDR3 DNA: TGCGCCAGCAGCCAAATGACAGGTAACACTGAAGCTTTCTTT
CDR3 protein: CASSQMTGNTEAFF

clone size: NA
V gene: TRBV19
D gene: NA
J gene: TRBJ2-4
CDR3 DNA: TGTGCCAGTAGTATGATCAGGGGAAACATTCAGTACTTC
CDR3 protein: CASSMIRGNIQYF

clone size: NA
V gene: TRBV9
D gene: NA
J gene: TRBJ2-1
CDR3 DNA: TGTGCCAGCAGCGTAGATGTGGTAGGACAGAGCGCCTACAATGAGCAGTTCTTC
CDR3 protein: CASSVDVVGQSAYNEQFF

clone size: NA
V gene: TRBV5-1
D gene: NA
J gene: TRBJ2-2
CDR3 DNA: TGCGCCAGCAATCAGGGGACGGGGACCGGGGAGCTGTTTTTT
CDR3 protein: CASNQGTGTGELFF

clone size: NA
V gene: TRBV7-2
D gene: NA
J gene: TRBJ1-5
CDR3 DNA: TGTGCCAGCAGCTCAAGCTTGATGCAGCCCCAGCATTTT
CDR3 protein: CASSSSLMQPQHF

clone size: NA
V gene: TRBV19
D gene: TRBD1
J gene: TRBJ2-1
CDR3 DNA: TGTGCCAGTAGCCACACAGGGGGCAATGAGCAGTTCTTC
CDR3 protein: CASSHTGGNEQFF

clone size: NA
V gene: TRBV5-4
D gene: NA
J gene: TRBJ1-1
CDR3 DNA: TGTGCCAGCAGCTTGCTTCCGAACACTGAAGCTTTCTTT
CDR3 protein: CASSLLPNTEAFF

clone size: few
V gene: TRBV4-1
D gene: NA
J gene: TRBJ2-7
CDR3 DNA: TGCGCCAGCAGCCCAGAGGGCTACGAGCAGTACTTC
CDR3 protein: CASSPEGYEQYF

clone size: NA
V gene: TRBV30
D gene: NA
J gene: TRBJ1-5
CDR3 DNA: TGTGCCTGGAGAGACGGAGGACATCTCAATCAGCCCCAGCATTTT
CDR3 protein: CAWRDGGHLNQPQHF

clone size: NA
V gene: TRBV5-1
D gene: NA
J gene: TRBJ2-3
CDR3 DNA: TGCGCCAGCAGCTTGATCCCGAACACAGATACGCAGTATTTT
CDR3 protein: CASSLIPNTDTQYF

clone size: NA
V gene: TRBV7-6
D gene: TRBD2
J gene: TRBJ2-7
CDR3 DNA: TGTGCCAGCAGCTTAGGGGAGGGCTACGAGCAGTACTTC
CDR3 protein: CASSLGEGYEQYF

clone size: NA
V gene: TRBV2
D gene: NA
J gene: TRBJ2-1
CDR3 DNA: TGTGCCAGCAGTAGGGACTTTCCGGATGAGCAGTTCTTC
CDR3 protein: CASSRDFPDEQFF

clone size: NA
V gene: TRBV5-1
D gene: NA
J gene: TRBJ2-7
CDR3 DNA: TGCGCCAGCAGCCTCGACCTATACGAGCAGTACTTC
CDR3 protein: CASSLDLYEQYF

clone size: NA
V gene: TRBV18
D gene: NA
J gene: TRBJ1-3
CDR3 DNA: TGTGCCAGCTCACCATCGAACAGGCTCTCTGGAAACACCATATATTTT
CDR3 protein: CASSPSNRLSGNTIYF

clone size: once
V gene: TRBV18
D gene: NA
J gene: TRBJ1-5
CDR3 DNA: TGTGCCAGCTCACCAGGACAGCCGGGCAATCAGCCCCAGCATTTT
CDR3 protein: CASSPGQPGNQPQHF

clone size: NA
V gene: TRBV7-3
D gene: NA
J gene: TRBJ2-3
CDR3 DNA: TGTGCCAGCAGCCCCCTACGACTAGTTTTTGGGGAAAGCACAGATACGCAGTATTTT
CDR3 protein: CASSPLRLVFGESTDTQYF

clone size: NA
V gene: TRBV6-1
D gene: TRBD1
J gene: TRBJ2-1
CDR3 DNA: TGTGCCTTTGGGGGACAGGGGGATCTAAATGAGCAGTTCTTC
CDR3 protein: CAFGGQGDLNEQFF

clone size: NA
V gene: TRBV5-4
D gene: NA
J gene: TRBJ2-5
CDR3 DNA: TGTGCCAGCAGCTTAAATTGGATCCAAGAGACCCAGTACTTC
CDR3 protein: CASSLNWIQETQYF

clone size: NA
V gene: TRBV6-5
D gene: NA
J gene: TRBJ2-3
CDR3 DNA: TGTGCCAGCAGTTACCAGAACACAGATACGCAGTATTTT
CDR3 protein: CASSYQNTDTQYF

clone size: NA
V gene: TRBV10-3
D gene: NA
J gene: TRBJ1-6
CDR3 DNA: TGTGCCATCAGGGGTCCAGGGGAGTCACCCCTCCACTTT
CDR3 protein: CAIRGPGESPLHF

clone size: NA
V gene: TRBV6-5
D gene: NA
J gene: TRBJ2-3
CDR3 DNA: TGTGCCAGCAGTTACTCGGACACAGATACGCAGTATTTT
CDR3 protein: CASSYSDTDTQYF

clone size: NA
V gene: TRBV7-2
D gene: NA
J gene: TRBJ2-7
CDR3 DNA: TGTGCCAGCAGCCTTAGGTCCCCCCTGGAGCAGTACTTC
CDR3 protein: CASSLRSPLEQYF

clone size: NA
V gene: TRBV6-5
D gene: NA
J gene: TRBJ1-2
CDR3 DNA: TGTGCCAGCTTCCACGGACTCGGAAACTATGGCTACACCTTC
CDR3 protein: CASFHGLGNYGYTF

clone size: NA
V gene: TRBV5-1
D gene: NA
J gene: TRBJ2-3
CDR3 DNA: TGCGCCAGCAGCCTGACCTTCACAGATACGCAGTATTTT
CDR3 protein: CASSLTFTDTQYF

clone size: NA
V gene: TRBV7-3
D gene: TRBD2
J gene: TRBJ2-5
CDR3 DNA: TGTGCCAGCAGCCCCTCCCCGGGGGGGCGAAACCAGTACTTC
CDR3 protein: CASSPSPGGRNQYF

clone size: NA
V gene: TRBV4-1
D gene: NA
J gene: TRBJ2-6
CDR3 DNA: TGCGCCAGCAGCCAAGATCGGGGGACTGGGGCCAACGTCCTGACTTTC
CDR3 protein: CASSQDRGTGANVLTF

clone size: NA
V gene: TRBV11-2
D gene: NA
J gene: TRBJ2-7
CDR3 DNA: TGTGCCAGCAGCCTCAGCGGCCTAGGGTACGAGCAGTACTTC
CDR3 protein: CASSLSGLGYEQYF

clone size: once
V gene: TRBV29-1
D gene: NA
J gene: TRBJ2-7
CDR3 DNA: TGCAGCGGTGGGGACGGACTCTACGAGCAGTACTTC
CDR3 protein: CSGGDGLYEQYF

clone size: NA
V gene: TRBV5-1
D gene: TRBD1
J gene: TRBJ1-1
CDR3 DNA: TGCGCCAGCAGCTTGCAACCCCGACAGGGTGGGAACTTCGGGGCTGAAGCTTTCTTT
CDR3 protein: CASSLQPRQGGNFGAEAFF

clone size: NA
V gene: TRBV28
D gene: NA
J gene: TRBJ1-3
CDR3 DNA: TGTGCCAGCAGACCGAAACAGGGAGCGGGAAACACCATATATTTT
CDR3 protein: CASRPKQGAGNTIYF

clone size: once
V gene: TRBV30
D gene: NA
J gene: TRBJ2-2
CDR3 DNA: TGTGCCTGGACGTTAGCTTTGAACACCGGGGAGCTGTTTTTT
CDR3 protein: CAWTLALNTGELFF